This is a list of T cell receptor beta chains from one sample in a study of monozygotic twins with inflammatory bowel disease. TCRdb re-called the 5' RACE reads and shows each CDR3 protein once, DNA omitted. The data include 150,000 to 200,000 distinct CDR3 sequences; the top ten clones carry 2.8%. The material sequenced was blood. All receptors derive from a human donor with ulcerative colitis or Crohn's disease, or a healthy co-twin of an affected twin (not recorded which). CDR3s include the opening cysteine and the closing phenylalanine or tryptophan.

V	J	CDR3
TRBV5-6	TRBJ2-3	CASSSGLAELTDTQYF
TRBV11-2	TRBJ2-5	CASSLTGTIETQYF
TRBV28	TRBJ2-1	CASSLPGAKWQFF
TRBV18	TRBJ2-2	CASSPLGQFTNTGELFF
TRBV29-1	TRBJ2-7	CSVVLYPGGPGEQYF
TRBV12-3/TRBV12-4	TRBJ1-3	CASSLSGDTIYF
TRBV5-1	TRBJ2-5	CASSLAWGRTSQETQYF
TRBV20-1	TRBJ2-7	CSSDPGTSNLYEQYF
TRBV5-1	TRBJ2-3	CASSLAADDTQYF
TRBV11-1	TRBJ2-1	CASSRVIADSYNEQFF
TRBV14	TRBJ2-7	CASSPGHYYEQYF
TRBV20-1	TRBJ2-1	CSAILDEERELDDEQFF
TRBV7-3	TRBJ2-2	CASSPGGWYTGELFF
TRBV7-6	TRBJ2-7	CASSSIFGLAAYEQYF
TRBV7-8	TRBJ2-3	CASSPRQLGEQYF
TRBV5-6	TRBJ2-2	CASSLGNTGELFF
TRBV27	TRBJ2-3	CASSFAVTSTDTQYF
TRBV20-1	TRBJ2-7	CSARGAYEQYF
TRBV7-9	TRBJ2-2	CASSFRDTGELFF
TRBV24-1	TRBJ2-7	CATSDPSGTVEQYF
TRBV12-3/TRBV12-4	TRBJ2-7	CASTDTTGSYEQYF
TRBV19	TRBJ2-2	CACRTRSRANTGELFF
TRBV11-2	TRBJ1-4	CASSSGGVRLFF
TRBV5-1	TRBJ2-1	CASSGLAGEEQFF
TRBV7-3	TRBJ2-7	CASSPLGGLAGVEQYF
TRBV20-1	TRBJ2-7	CSAELAGVSYEQYF
TRBV20-1	TRBJ1-5	CSSDREGTQPQHF
TRBV25-1	TRBJ1-1	CASSEVQGNTEAFF
TRBV20-1	TRBJ2-5	CSAVGLAGPLVSQETQYF
TRBV6-1	TRBJ2-1	CASGPGSPSSYNEQFF
TRBV20-1	TRBJ2-4	CSARVPGRASIQYF